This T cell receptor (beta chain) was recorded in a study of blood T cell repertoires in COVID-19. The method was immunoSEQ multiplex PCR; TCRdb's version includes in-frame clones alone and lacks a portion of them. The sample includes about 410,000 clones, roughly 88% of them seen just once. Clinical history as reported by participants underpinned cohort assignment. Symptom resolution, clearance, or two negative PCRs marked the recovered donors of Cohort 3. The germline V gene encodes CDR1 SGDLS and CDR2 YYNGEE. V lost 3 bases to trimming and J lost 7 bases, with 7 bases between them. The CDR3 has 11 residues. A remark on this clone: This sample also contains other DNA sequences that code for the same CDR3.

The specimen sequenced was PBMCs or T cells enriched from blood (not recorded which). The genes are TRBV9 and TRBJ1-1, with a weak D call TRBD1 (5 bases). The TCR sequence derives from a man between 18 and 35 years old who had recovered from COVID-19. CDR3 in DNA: TGTGCCAGCAGCGCCGACAGTGAAGCTTTCTTT. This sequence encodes CASSADSEAFF.